These T cell receptor beta chains were read from a single sample in a study of blood T cell repertoires in COVID-19. This table comes from immunoSEQ multiplex PCR, and its TCRdb copy is limited to in-frame clones, with some not included. The sample yields under 250,000 clones, around 88% seen once. The sequencing sample was made of peripheral blood. These receptors were collected from a woman of 80 years or more with COVID-19, enrolled during active disease. The CDR3 runs from the conserved cysteine through the conserved F or W. Fields, in order: V gene, clone size, J gene, D gene, CDR3 DNA, CDR3 protein. D genes are given only for firm matches. Clone size appears in some rows only: once, few, many, or a class for an expanded clone.

TRBV3-1/TRBV3-2	-	TRBJ1-2	-	TGTGCCAGCAGCCAGGCGACAGGCTACACCTTC	CASSQATGYTF
TRBV5-4	-	TRBJ1-1	TRBD1	TGTGCCAGCAGCTCCGGACAGGGGGTGGGGGATCCTGAAGCTTTCTTT	CASSSGQGVGDPEAFF
TRBV2	-	TRBJ2-1	-	TGTGCCAGCAGTGAAGGGGCGGGGCAAAACAACAATGAGCAGTTCTTC	CASSEGAGQNNNEQFF
TRBV19	-	TRBJ1-4	-	TGTGCCAGTAGTATACGACAGTTCCCACGGGAAAAACTGTTTTTT	CASSIRQFPREKLFF
TRBV30	-	TRBJ1-1	-	TGTGCCTGGAGTGGGGGTCAGGGTGGCACTGAAGCTTTCTTT	CAWSGGQGGTEAFF
TRBV28	once	TRBJ1-5	TRBD1	TGTGCCAGCAGTCCCGACAGGGTCGTCAATCAGCCCCAGCATTTT	CASSPDRVVNQPQHF
TRBV2	-	TRBJ1-2	TRBD1	TGTGCCAGCAGTGATAGGAGGGGGCTAAATGGCTACACCTTC	CASSDRRGLNGYTF
TRBV18	-	TRBJ1-6	-	TGTGCCAGCTCACCCCCTATGGCCTCCGGGAGTTCACCCCTCCACTTT	CASSPPMASGSSPLHF
TRBV5-6	-	TRBJ1-2	-	TGTGCCAGCAGCTTGGATCGGGATGGCTACACCTTC	CASSLDRDGYTF
TRBV28	-	TRBJ2-3	-	TGTGCCAGCGAGCAGGGGCGGACAGATACGCAGTATTTT	CASEQGRTDTQYF
TRBV29-1	-	TRBJ1-5	TRBD1	TGCAGCGTTGTAGGGGGCAATGGCAATCAGCCCCAGCATTTT	CSVVGGNGNQPQHF
TRBV6-6	-	TRBJ2-6	TRBD2	TGTGCCAGCAGTAGCGGGAAGTTCTCTGGGGCCAACGTCCTGACTTTC	CASSSGKFSGANVLTF
TRBV7-2	-	TRBJ1-6	TRBD1	TGTGCCAGCAGTCCAGGGGGCACCTATAATTCACCCCTCCACTTT	CASSPGGTYNSPLHF
TRBV18	few	TRBJ1-1	-	TGTGCCAGCTCACCCCCGGTTACGAACACTGAAGCTTTCTTT	CASSPPVTNTEAFF
TRBV3-1/TRBV3-2	once	TRBJ1-5	TRBD1	TGTGCCAGCAGCATTGGACAGGGTAAACAGCCCCAGCATTTT	CASSIGQGKQPQHF
TRBV11-2	-	TRBJ1-1	-	TGTGCCAGCAGCCCCTCGATTTTTGAGGAAGCTTTCTTT	CASSPSIFEEAFF
TRBV7-2	-	TRBJ2-1	TRBD2	TGTGCCAGCAGCTTCTCTGGGGTGGCTAGCGGGGGGGCTAATGAGCAGTTCTTC	CASSFSGVASGGANEQFF
TRBV5-8	-	TRBJ2-3	TRBD2	TGTGCCAGCAGCTTGGGACTAGCGGGGGACACAGATACGCAGTATTTT	CASSLGLAGDTDTQYF
TRBV2	-	TRBJ1-1	-	-	CASTTPSTVAGEAFF
TRBV5-1	-	TRBJ2-6	TRBD1	TGCGCCAGCACCCGGACAGGGGGTGGCTCTGGGGCCAACGTCCTGACTTTC	CASTRTGGGSGANVLTF
TRBV14	-	TRBJ2-3	TRBD2	TGTGCCAGCAGCCAGACAACCGGACTAGCGGGGTCTACAGATACGCAGTATTTT	CASSQTTGLAGSTDTQYF